Listed here are 25 T cell receptor beta chains from one sample, sequenced in a study of long-term antiretroviral therapy in people with HIV. The authors ran the immunoSEQ assay, v3.0, at survey level. Using immunoSEQ multiplex PCR, the repertoire was profiled, and TCRdb retains in-frame clones only, with some absent. The sample lists about 24,000 clones, less than 90% occurring once. The sequencing here drew on unsorted PBMCs, taken 0.4 years after starting antiretroviral therapy. The receptors stem from a man aged 50 to 60 with HIV.

This chain links TRBV6-5 with TRBJ1-2; D not resolved. Germline lookup yields CDR1 MNHEY and CDR2 SVGAGI. The CDR3 runs 13 residues. V dropped 6 bases and J dropped 3 bases, with 11 bases sitting between them. In DNA form, the CDR3 reads TGTGCCAGCAGCGATGCCCCCTACTATGGCTACACCTTC. Amino acid sequence: CASSDAPYYGYTF.

V and J are TRBV28 and TRBJ2-7, with a weak D call TRBD1 (5 bases). The germline V gene has CDR1 MDHEN and CDR2 SYDVKM. V gave up 3 bases and J gave up 0 bases, with 6 bases separating them. The CDR3 is made up of 13 amino acids. In DNA form, the CDR3 reads TGTGCCAGCAGTTTTGACAGCTCCTACGAGCAGTACTTC. This gives the protein CASSFDSSYEQYF.

The chain recombines TRBV2 with TRBJ1-5; weak D call: TRBD1 (5 bases). CDR1 is SNHLY, CDR2 FYNNEI, per germline. V lost 6 bases to trimming and J lost 6 bases, with 15 bases between them. The CDR3 covers 14 residues. CDR3 coding DNA: TGTGCCAGCAGATTACCGGAGGGGATTCAGCCCCAGCATTTT. Translation: CASRLPEGIQPQHF.

The chain has TRBV29-1 and TRBJ2-7, with TRBD1 matching 8 bases. This CDR3 is 13 amino acids long. Losses at the gene ends were 4 bases for V and 0 bases for J; bases not matched to a gene: 2. From germline, CDR1 is SQVTM and CDR2 ANQGSEA. This CDR3 reads CSVATGVSYEQYF. The DNA for the CDR3 is TGCAGCGTTGCGACAGGGGTCTCCTACGAGCAGTACTTC.

J is TRBJ2-3 and V is TRBV15; D is perhaps TRBD2 (6 bases). Trimming removed 3 bases at V and 2 bases at J, with 9 bases between. The germline V gene encodes CDR1 LNHNV and CDR2 YYDKDF (reference sequence). The length of the CDR3 is 14 residues. CDR3 in DNA: TGTGCCACCAGCAGGGGACTCTTCACAGATACGCAGTATTTT. Residues: CATSRGLFTDTQYF.

This clone was found once. This sequence joins TRBV5-1 and TRBJ2-1; TRBD1 matches at 9 bases. V was pared by 6 bases and J by 7 bases, with 8 bases of the junction left unmatched. The CDR3 runs 14 residues. Germline V gives CDR1 SGHRS, CDR2 YFSETQ. The CDR3 loop is CASNRGDRENEQFF. The CDR3 bases are TGCGCCAGCAACCGGGGGGACAGGGAAAATGAGCAGTTCTTC. The whole variable domain, remainder taken from reference TRBV5-1 and TRBJ2-1, is KAGVTQTPRYLIKTRGQQVTLSCSPISGHRSVSWYQQTPGQGLQFLFEYFSETQRNKGNFPGRFSGRQFSNSRSEMNVSTLELGDSALYLCASNRGDRENEQFFGPGTRLTVL.

The rearrangement joins TRBV5-5 to TRBJ1-2; D possibly corresponds to TRBD1 (6 bases). CDR1 is SGHKS and CDR2 is YYEKEE in the germline V gene (reference sequence). This CDR3 is 13 amino acids long. Between the trimmed V and J ends, which lost 4 bases and 4 bases, there was a span of 11 bases. CDR3 loop: CASSATGLYGYTF. The CDR3 nucleotides read TGTGCCAGCAGCGCGACAGGCCTCTATGGCTACACCTTC.

The chain employs TRBV6-5 and TRBJ1-5; D unresolved. CDR3 length: 13 residues. Trimming removed 8 bases at V and 1 base at J, with 9 bases between. The germline CDR1 and CDR2 sequences are MNHEY and SVGAGI. Here the CDR3 reads CASSGGSNQPQHF. As DNA, the CDR3 is TGTGCCAGCTCCGGTGGCAGCAATCAGCCCCAGCATTTT.

The V call is TRBV29-1, the J call TRBJ1-1, with no clear D. V was clipped by 3 bases and J by 4 bases, with 18 bases between them. The CDR3 is made up of 15 amino acids. Germline loops: CDR1 SQVTM, CDR2 ANQGSEA. The CDR3 here is CSVDFASEKSTEAFF. As DNA, the CDR3 is TGCAGCGTTGATTTTGCGTCAGAGAAGAGCACTGAAGCTTTCTTT.

This clone is a singleton in its sample. CDR3: CASSLGGLAGGFSTDTQYF. The CDR3 DNA sequence: TGTGCCAGCAGTTTAGGAGGACTAGCGGGGGGCTTTAGCACAGATACGCAGTATTTT. J is TRBJ2-3 and V is TRBV28, with 14 positions matching TRBD2. The trim removed 2 bases at V and 0 bases at J, leaving 7 bases unmatched. This CDR3 is 19 amino acids long. CDR1 MDHEN and CDR2 SYDVKM come from the germline V gene.

The chain is built from TRBV13 and TRBJ2-7; TRBD1 aligns across 9 bases. This CDR3 is built from 14 residues. V shed 5 bases and J 1 base; nucleotides not matched to a gene: 3. Germline V gives CDR1 PRHDT, CDR2 FYEKMQ (reference sequence). CDR3 amino acids: CASSPGQGSYEQYF. Here the CDR3 DNA reads TGTGCCAGCAGCCCGGGACAGGGATCCTACGAGCAGTACTTC.

The chain uses TRBV13 and TRBJ2-2; D is undetermined. Trimming pared 3 bases from V and 2 bases from J, leaving 4 bases between. CDR1 PRHDT and CDR2 FYEKMQ come from the germline V gene (reference sequence). The CDR3 consists of 13 residues. This chain's CDR3 is CASSFPNTGELFF. The CDR3 coding sequence is TGTGCCAGCAGCTTCCCCAACACCGGGGAGCTGTTTTTT.

The chain couples TRBV7-2 to TRBJ2-3; the D is unclear. The CDR3 is 11 amino acids. The germline V gene encodes CDR1 SGHTA and CDR2 FQGNSA. Trimming removed 4 bases at V and 2 bases at J, with 1 base between. The CDR3 DNA follows: TGTGCCAGCAGCTCCACAGATACGCAGTATTTT. The encoded protein is CASSSTDTQYF.

CDR3 sequence reads: CASSVEDRVGQPQHF. The DNA of the CDR3 is TGTGCCAGCAGCGTCGAGGACAGGGTTGGTCAGCCCCAGCATTTT. The V gene is TRBV9, the J gene TRBJ1-5; TRBD1 agrees at 8 bases. Unmatched junction bases numbered 7, after V lost 2 bases and J lost 6 bases. This CDR3 spans 15 amino acids. Germline-derived CDR1 and CDR2 are SGDLS and YYNGEE. Drawing the rest from reference TRBV9 and TRBJ1-5, the complete variable domain is DSGVTQTPKHLITATGQRVTLRCSPRSGDLSVYWYQQSLDQGLQFLIQYYNGEERAKGNILERFSAQQFPDLHSELNLSSLELGDSALYFCASSVEDRVGQPQHFGDGTRLSIL.

This chain joins TRBV30 and TRBJ1-2; D gene ambiguous. CDR1 and CDR2 (germline): GTSNPN, SVGIG (reference sequence). Trimming pared 5 bases from V and 6 bases from J, leaving 13 bases between. This CDR3 region has 12 residues. The CDR3 DNA follows: TGTGCCTGGGTGACATTCTTCGATGGCTACACCTTC. Its translation: CAWVTFFDGYTF.

The chain is built from TRBV19 and TRBJ1-1, with 10 bases fitting TRBD1. J was trimmed by 0 bases and V by 6 bases; bases with no gene match: 7. Germline CDR1 is LNHDA and CDR2 is SQIVND (reference sequence). The CDR3 sequence is 16 residues long. The CDR3 DNA reads TGTGCCAGTAGGGCGACAGGGGGCTACATGAACACTGAAGCTTTCTTT. It codes for CASRATGGYMNTEAFF.

The chain carries TRBV28 and TRBJ1-2, with D hard to call. V was cut by 2 bases and J by 5 bases, with 9 bases left in between. This CDR3 is 13 amino acids long. Germline V CDR1 and CDR2: MDHEN, SYDVKM. The CDR3 DNA reads TGTGCCAGCAGTTTACAGAGATTTTATGGCTACACCTTC. Translation: CASSLQRFYGYTF.

The V call is TRBV6-5, the J call TRBJ2-7; D unclear. Looked up from germline, CDR1 is MNHEY and CDR2 is SVGAGI. Between the trimmed V and J ends, which lost 0 bases and 2 bases, there was a span of 11 bases. The CDR3 loop spans 15 amino acids. The CDR3, as DNA: TGTGCCAGCAGTTACTCCTTGGGCCCAGCCTACGAGCAGTACTTC. This codes for CASSYSLGPAYEQYF.

The count of this clone is one. This chain joins TRBV27 and TRBJ2-2, with D possibly being TRBD1 (6 bases). The CDR3 extends over 15 amino acids. The germline V gene has CDR1 MNHEY and CDR2 SMNVEV (reference sequence). With 5 bases removed from V and 5 bases from J, the gap between germline ends came to 15 bases. Here the CDR3 reads CASSPLTGKTGELFF. The CDR3, as DNA: TGTGCCAGCAGTCCACTCACAGGGAAGACCGGGGAGCTGTTTTTT.

V gene TRBV7-2 combines with J gene TRBJ2-2; D is unclear. The CDR3 consists of 12 residues. V lost 3 bases to trimming and J lost 3 bases, with 2 bases between them. Looked up from germline, CDR1 is SGHTA and CDR2 is FQGNSA. The DNA for the CDR3 is TGTGCCAGCAGCTTCCACACCGGGGAGCTGTTTTTT. Its translation is CASSFHTGELFF.

This clone occurred a few times. The V call is TRBV11-2, the J call TRBJ1-5; D is unclear. V was cut by 3 bases and J by 5 bases, with 14 bases left in between. Germline-derived CDR1 and CDR2 are SGHAT and FQNNGV. The CDR3 consists of 15 residues. Here the CDR3 DNA reads TGTGCCAGCAGCTTTGGACCGGAGGGCCATCAGCCCCAGCATTTT. Translation gives CASSFGPEGHQPQHF.

V and J are TRBV7-9 and TRBJ2-3, with 10 bases matching TRBD2. This CDR3 contains 17 residues. The junction had 9 bases not matched to a gene; V was cut back by 3 bases and J by 3 bases. Looked up from germline, CDR1 is SEHNR and CDR2 is FQNEAQ (reference sequence). The DNA for the CDR3 is TGTGCCAGCAGCTTTCCAAAAGCGGGGGGGCCTACAGATACGCAGTATTTT. It codes for CASSFPKAGGPTDTQYF.

Note on this clone: Germline is not matched at one junction end, which may reflect a read error. This chain links TRBV7-3 with TRBJ2-2; D is perhaps TRBD2 (6 bases). Per the germline V gene, CDR1 is SGHTA and CDR2 is FQGTGA. This CDR3 contains 16 residues. The CDR3 sequence: CASTLTGGLGTGELFF. As DNA, the CDR3 is TGTGCCAGCACCTTAACTGGGGGGTTAGGGACCGGGGAGCTGTTTTTT.

The chain recombines TRBV7-9 with TRBJ1-3; no clear D gene. V was trimmed by 0 bases and J by 4 bases, leaving 7 bases between them. Germline V gives CDR1 SEHNR, CDR2 FQNEAQ (reference sequence). The CDR3 totals 14 residues. In DNA, the CDR3 is TGTGCCAGCAGCTTAGCGGCACACGGAAACACCATATATTTT. It specifies CASSLAAHGNTIYF.

The chain has TRBV6-5 and TRBJ2-7; TRBD2 might be the D (6 bases). Germline CDR1 and CDR2: MNHEY and SVGAGI. This CDR3 has 14 amino acids. With 2 bases removed from V and 3 bases from J, the gap between germline ends came to 11 bases. The CDR3 protein is CASSYGGKIYEQYF. DNA for the CDR3: TGTGCCAGCAGTTACGGGGGGAAGATCTACGAGCAGTACTTC.